This entry concerns a single T cell receptor (beta chain). V shed 3 bases and J 2 bases; nucleotides not matched to a gene: 9. The CDR3 spans 15 residues. Germline loops: CDR1 DFQATT, CDR2 SNEGSKA (reference sequence). These data belong to a study of blood T cell repertoires in COVID-19. Assay: immunoSEQ multiplex PCR; the TCRdb copy retains only in-frame clones and omits some. The table includes roughly 76,000 clones, 70% to 80% detected once. The source material was peripheral blood. This clonotype was sampled from a human donor in a cohort sampled during active COVID-19. This chain links TRBV20-1 with TRBJ2-7; 8 bases line up with TRBD2. The DNA for the CDR3 is TGCAGTGCTAGTAAGGGCAGCGGGGGAACCTACGAGCAGTACTTC. This gives the protein CSASKGSGGTYEQYF.